This T cell receptor (beta chain) appears in the sequencing data of a study of T cells after yellow fever vaccination. TCR cDNA, made by 5'RACE template switching, carried an added universal primer site and UMIs. TCRdb passed the 5' RACE reads through MiXCR, listing each CDR3 protein once. The sample shows 150,000 or so distinct CDR3 sequences, approximately 9.7% of them seen only once. The CDR3 loop spans 17 amino acids. The V end lost 4 bases, the J end lost 1 base, and 20 bases lay between the germline ends. The input for sequencing was CD8+ T cells sorted from PBMCs, taken 45 days after the yellow fever booster vaccination. The sequence was obtained from a man between 18 and 35 years old who received the YFV17D yellow fever vaccine. This chain joins TRBV23-1 and TRBJ2-7; D gene unclear. TRBV23-1 is filed as an ORF, its function uncertain. This CDR3 reads CASSPRSYPRESYEQYV. The CDR3 bases are TGCGCCAGCAGTCCTCGGTCCTACCCCCGAGAATCCTACGAGCAGTACGTC.